A single sample gave rise to the 8 T cell receptor beta chains below, sequenced in a study of CD8+CD57+ T cells in acquired aplastic anemia. It was genomic DNA that served as the template for profiling TCR beta VDJ and CDR3. TCRdb recomputed calls from the reads with MiXCR, one row per CDR3 protein. The data show about 150,000 distinct CDR3 sequences, less than 45% seen once. Sequenced sample: sorted CD4+, CD8+, or CD8+CD57+ T cells (not recorded which) from PBMCs. The receptors here all came from a human donor in good health, serving as a control.

For this clonotype: This may be a read error: a much more frequent sequence differs by one nucleotide. The genes are TRBV7-3 and TRBJ1-4; maybe TRBD1 (5 bases). CDR1 and CDR2 from the germline V gene are SGHTA and FQGTGA. CDR3 size: 13 residues. CDR3 residues: CAGSPGGNEKLFF. The CDR3 DNA follows: TGTGCCGGCAGCCCTGGGGGTAATGAAAAACTGTTTTTT.

This clonotype appeared many times. The chain uses TRBV12-5 and TRBJ1-1; no clear D gene. The CDR3 has 13 residues. Trimming cost V 1 base and J 2 bases, with 5 bases left between them. Germline V gene lookup returns CDR1 LGHNT and CDR2 FRNRAP. The CDR3 DNA reads as TGTGCTAGTGGTTTGGGAATCAACACTGAAGCTTTCTTT. It encodes CASGLGINTEAFF. The full variable domain, rest sourced from reference TRBV12-5 and TRBJ1-1, is DARVTQTPRHKVTEMGQEVTMRCQPILGHNTVFWYRQTMMQGLELLAYFRNRAPLDDSGMPKDRFSAEMPDATLATLKIQPSEPRDSAVYFCASGLGINTEAFFGQGTRLTVV.

A note on this clonotype: It may be a read error: a sequence one base away is much more abundant. V gene TRBV5-1 combines with J gene TRBJ1-5; D is unclear. V was cut by 4 bases and J by 5 bases, with 13 bases left in between. Germline lookup yields CDR1 SGHRS and CDR2 YFSETQ. CDR3 size: 14 residues. The CDR3 spells CASSVRAGDQPQHF. The CDR3 DNA is TGCGCCAGCAGCGTGAGGGCAGGAGATCAGCCCCAGCATTTT.

This clonotype was seen a few times. The rearrangement uses TRBV30 and TRBJ2-3; perhaps TRBD2 as D (6 bases). V dropped 5 bases and J dropped 4 bases, with 19 bases sitting between them. There are 15 residues in the CDR3. Looked up from germline, CDR1 is GTSNPN and CDR2 is SVGIG (reference sequence). For the CDR3, the DNA is TGTGCCTGGCCCCTAAAAGCGGGTGGTTCAGATACGCAGTATTTT. Translated, it gives CAWPLKAGGSDTQYF.

This clonotype has a count of ten or more. The V call is TRBV5-5, the J call TRBJ2-7, with 7 bases identical to TRBD2. Germline CDR1 reads SGHKS; CDR2 reads YYEKEE (reference sequence). The CDR3 length is 15 residues. With V trimmed by 1 base and J by 6 bases, 10 bases remained unmatched. The CDR3 here is CASSLRLAHGSEQYF. The CDR3, as DNA: TGTGCCAGCAGCTTGAGACTAGCCCACGGAAGCGAGCAGTACTTC. The variable domain in full, with the rest retrieved from reference TRBV5-5 and TRBJ2-7, is DAGVTQSPTHLIKTRGQQVTLRCSPISGHKSVSWYQQVLGQGPQFIFQYYEKEERGRGNFPDRFSARQFPNYSSELNVNALLLGDSALYLCASSLRLAHGSEQYFGPGTRLTVT.

The V gene is TRBV9, the J gene TRBJ1-6; D gene ambiguous. V lost 2 bases, J lost 5 bases, and 17 bases lay in between. From germline, CDR1 is SGDLS and CDR2 YYNGEE. This CDR3 spans 17 amino acids. The CDR3 reads CASSVSSSSRDNSPLHF. CDR3 DNA sequence: TGTGCCAGCAGCGTGAGCAGCAGCTCTAGGGATAATTCACCCCTCCACTTT.

This clonotype was seen at least ten times. The chain joins TRBV7-2 to TRBJ2-2; D is perhaps TRBD1 (6 bases). The germline V and J ends were trimmed by 4 bases and 8 bases, with 14 bases remaining between them. The CDR3 is 14 residues long. Germline V CDR1 and CDR2: SGHTA, FQGNSA. CDR3 residues: CASSSRQARGELFF. CDR3 DNA sequence: TGTGCCAGCAGCTCCCGACAGGCTCGAGGGGAGCTGTTTTTT.

Points on this clonotype: A read error may be the cause here, since a much bigger clone is one base away. This chain uses TRBV9 with TRBJ1-3; perhaps TRBD1 as D (5 bases). This CDR3 spans 16 amino acids. The V gene lost 3 bases and the J gene lost 4 bases, with 17 bases spanning the gap. Germline loops: CDR1 SGDLS, CDR2 YYNGEE. CDR3 coding DNA: TGTGCCAGCAGCGGGCCCGAGGGGACGTTGGGAAACACCATATATTTT. Its translation: CASSGPEGTLGNTIYF.